This record looks at one T cell receptor (beta chain) sequence and its context. The CDR3 runs to 16 residues. Deletions cut 3 bases from V and 7 bases from J, with 19 bases between. Germline CDR1 reads SNHLY; CDR2 reads FYNNEI. The data derive from a study of identifying expanded T cells in peripheral blood. This table comes from immunoSEQ multiplex PCR, and its TCRdb copy is limited to in-frame clones, with some not included. The profile shows approximately 140,000 clones, 80% to 90% of them singletons. The clonotype originates from a person aged 18-69 years in good health. The sequencing sample was made of blood. The chain is built from TRBV2 and TRBJ2-1; a weak D match, TRBD2 (7 bases). The CDR3, as DNA: TGTGCCAGCAGTGACCGGACTAGACAAAGGGGGAATGAGCAGTTCTTC. Protein sequence: CASSDRTRQRGNEQFF.